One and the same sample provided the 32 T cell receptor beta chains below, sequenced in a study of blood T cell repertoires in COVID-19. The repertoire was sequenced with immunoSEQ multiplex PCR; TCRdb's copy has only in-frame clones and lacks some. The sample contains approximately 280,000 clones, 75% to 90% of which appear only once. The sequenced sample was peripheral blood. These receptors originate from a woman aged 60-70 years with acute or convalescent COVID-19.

CDR3 DNA sequence: TGTGCCAGCAGCATACAAAACCGGGACAGGATAAGCTATGGCTACACCTTC. Translation: CASSIQNRDRISYGYTF. The rearrangement uses TRBV7-9 and TRBJ1-2, with TRBD1 matching over 8 bases. V gave up 5 bases and J gave up 4 bases; unmatched junction bases: 15. CDR3 length equals 17 residues. CDR1 is SEHNR, CDR2 FQNEAQ, per germline (reference sequence). The complete variable domain, with remaining parts taken from reference TRBV7-9 and TRBJ1-2, reads DTGVSQNPRHKITKRGQNVTFRCDPISEHNRLYWYRQTLGQGPEFLTYFQNEAQLEKSRLLSDRFSAERPKGSFSTLEIQRTEQGDSAMYLCASSIQNRDRISYGYTFGSGTRLTVV.

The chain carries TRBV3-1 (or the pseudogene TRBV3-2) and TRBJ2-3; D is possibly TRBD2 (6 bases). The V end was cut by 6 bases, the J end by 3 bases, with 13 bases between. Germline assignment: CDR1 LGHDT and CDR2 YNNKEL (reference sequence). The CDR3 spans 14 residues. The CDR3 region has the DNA TGTGCCAGCAGGCCGGCGGGAAGAACAGATACGCAGTATTTT. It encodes CASRPAGRTDTQYF.

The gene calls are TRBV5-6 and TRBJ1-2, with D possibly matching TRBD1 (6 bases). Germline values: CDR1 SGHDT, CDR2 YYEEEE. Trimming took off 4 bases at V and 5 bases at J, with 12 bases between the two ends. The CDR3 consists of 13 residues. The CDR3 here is CASSQQGAYGYTF. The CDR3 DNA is TGTGCCAGCAGCCAACAGGGTGCGTATGGCTACACCTTC.

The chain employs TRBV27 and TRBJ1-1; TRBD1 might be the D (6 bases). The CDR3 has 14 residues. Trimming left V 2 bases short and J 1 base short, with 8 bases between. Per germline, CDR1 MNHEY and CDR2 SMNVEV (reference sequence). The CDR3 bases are TGTGCCAGCAGTTTAAACAGGGCGAACACTGAAGCTTTCTTT. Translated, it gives CASSLNRANTEAFF.

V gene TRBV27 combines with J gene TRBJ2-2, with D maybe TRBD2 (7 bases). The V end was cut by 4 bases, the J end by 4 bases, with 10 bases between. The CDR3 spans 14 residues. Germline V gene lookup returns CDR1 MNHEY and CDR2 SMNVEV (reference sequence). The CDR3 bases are TGTGCCAGCAGTTGGGGGGGCTCCACCGGGGAGCTGTTTTTT. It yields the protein CASSWGGSTGELFF.

Here the CDR3 reads CASSPRGFYEKLFF. CDR3 coding DNA: TGTGCCAGTAGTCCTCGGGGGTTTTATGAAAAACTGTTTTTT. V usage is TRBV19 and J usage is TRBJ1-4; perhaps TRBD1 as D (5 bases). Trimming took 5 bases from V and 6 from J, leaving 13 bases between them. The CDR3 runs to 14 residues. Germline CDR1 and CDR2: LNHDA and SQIVND (reference sequence).

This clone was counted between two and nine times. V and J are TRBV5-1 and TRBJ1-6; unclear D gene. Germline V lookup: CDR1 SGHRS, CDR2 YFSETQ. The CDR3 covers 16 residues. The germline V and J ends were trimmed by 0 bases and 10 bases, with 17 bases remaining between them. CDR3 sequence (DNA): TGCGCCAGCAGCTTGGGGGCCTTACCAGGCGTCTCACCCCTCCACTTT. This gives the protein CASSLGALPGVSPLHF.

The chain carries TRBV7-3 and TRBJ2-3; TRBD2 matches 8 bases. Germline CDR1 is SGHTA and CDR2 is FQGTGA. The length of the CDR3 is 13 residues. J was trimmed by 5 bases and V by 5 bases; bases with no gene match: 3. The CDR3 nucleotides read TGTGCCAGCAGCACTCGGGGGGGAGATACGCAGTATTTT. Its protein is CASSTRGGDTQYF.

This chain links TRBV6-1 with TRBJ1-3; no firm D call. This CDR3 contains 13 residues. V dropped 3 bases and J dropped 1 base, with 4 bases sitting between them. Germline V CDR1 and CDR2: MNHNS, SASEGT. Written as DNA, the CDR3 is TGTGCCAGCAGTGACAGGTCTGGAAACACCATATATTTT. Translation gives CASSDRSGNTIYF.

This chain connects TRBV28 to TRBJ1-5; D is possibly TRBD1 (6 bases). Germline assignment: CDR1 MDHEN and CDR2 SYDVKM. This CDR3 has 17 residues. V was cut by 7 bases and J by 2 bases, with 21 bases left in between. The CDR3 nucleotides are TGTGCCAGCATTCCTACGGGGGGCGCGAATGGCAATCAGCCCCAGCATTTT. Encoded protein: CASIPTGGANGNQPQHF.

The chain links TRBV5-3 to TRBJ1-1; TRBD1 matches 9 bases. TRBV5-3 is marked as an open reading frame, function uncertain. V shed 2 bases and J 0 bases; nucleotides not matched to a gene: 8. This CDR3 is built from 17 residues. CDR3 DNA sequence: TGTGCCAGAAGCTTAGGCGGAACAGGGGGCTTGAACACTGAAGCTTTCTTT. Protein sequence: CARSLGGTGGLNTEAFF.

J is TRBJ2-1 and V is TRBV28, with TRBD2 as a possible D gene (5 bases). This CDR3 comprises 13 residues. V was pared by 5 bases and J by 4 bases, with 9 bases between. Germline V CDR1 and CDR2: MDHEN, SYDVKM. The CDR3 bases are TGTGCCAGCAGTCCGGACTGGTACAATGAGCAGTTCTTC. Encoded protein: CASSPDWYNEQFF.

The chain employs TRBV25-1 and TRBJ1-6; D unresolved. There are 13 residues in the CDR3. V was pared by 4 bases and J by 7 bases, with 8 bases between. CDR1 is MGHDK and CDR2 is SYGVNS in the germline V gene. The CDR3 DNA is TGTGCCAGCAGTGCAGTTTGGAATTCACCCCTCCACTTT. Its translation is CASSAVWNSPLHF.

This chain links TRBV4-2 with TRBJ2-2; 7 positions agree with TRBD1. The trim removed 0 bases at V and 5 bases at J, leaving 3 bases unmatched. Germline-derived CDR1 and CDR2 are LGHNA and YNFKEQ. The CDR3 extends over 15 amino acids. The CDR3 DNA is TGTGCCAGCAGCCAAGAACAGGGGCGAACCGGGGAGCTGTTTTTT. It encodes CASSQEQGRTGELFF.

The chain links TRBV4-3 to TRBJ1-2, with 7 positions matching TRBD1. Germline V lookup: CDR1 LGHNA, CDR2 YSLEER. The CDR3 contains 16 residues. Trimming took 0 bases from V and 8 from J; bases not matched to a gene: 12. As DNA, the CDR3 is TGCGCCAGCAGCCAAGATCAGGGACAGTGGGGTTGGGGCTACACCTTC. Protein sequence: CASSQDQGQWGWGYTF.

The CDR3 DNA follows: TGTGCCAGCAGCCCAGGCGCACAGATGAACACTGAAGCTTTCTTT. This codes for CASSPGAQMNTEAFF. The V call is TRBV7-2, the J call TRBJ1-1, with D unresolved. The CDR3 contains 15 residues. Trimming removed 5 bases at V and 0 bases at J, with 13 bases between. Germline V gene data show CDR1 as SGHTA and CDR2 as FQGNSA. Filled out from reference TRBV7-2 and TRBJ1-1, the complete variable domain reads GAGVSQSPSNKVTEKGKDVELRCDPISGHTALYWYRQSLGQGLEFLIYFQGNSAPDKSGLPSDRFSAERTGGSVSTLTIQRTQQEDSAVYLCASSPGAQMNTEAFFGQGTRLTVV.

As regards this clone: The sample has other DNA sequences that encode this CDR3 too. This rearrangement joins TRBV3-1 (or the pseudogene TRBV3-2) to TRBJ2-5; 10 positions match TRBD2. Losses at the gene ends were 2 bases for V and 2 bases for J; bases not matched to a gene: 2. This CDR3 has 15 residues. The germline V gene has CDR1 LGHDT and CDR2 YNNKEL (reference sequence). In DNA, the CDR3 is TGTGCCAGCAGCCAACCGACTAGCGGGCAAGAGACCCAGTACTTC. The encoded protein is CASSQPTSGQETQYF.

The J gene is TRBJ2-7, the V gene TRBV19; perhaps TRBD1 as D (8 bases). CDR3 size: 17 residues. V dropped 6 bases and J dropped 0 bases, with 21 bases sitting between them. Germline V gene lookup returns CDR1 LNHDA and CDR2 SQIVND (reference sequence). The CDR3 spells CASSNGRGTGSSYEQYF. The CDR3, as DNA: TGTGCCAGTAGCAACGGGCGGGGGACAGGAAGCTCCTACGAGCAGTACTTC.

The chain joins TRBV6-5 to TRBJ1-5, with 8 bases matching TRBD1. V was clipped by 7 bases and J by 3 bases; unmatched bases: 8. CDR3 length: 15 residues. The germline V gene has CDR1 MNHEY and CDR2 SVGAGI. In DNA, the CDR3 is TGTGCCAGCATCAAACAGGGGGAAGTCAATCAGCCCCAGCATTTT. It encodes CASIKQGEVNQPQHF.

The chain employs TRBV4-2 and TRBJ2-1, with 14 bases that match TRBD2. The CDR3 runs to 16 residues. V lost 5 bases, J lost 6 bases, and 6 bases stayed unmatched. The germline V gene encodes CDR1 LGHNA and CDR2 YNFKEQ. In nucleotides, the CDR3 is TGTGCCAGCAGCACGGGACTAGCGGGAGAGTCCAATGAGCAGTTCTTC. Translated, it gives CASSTGLAGESNEQFF.

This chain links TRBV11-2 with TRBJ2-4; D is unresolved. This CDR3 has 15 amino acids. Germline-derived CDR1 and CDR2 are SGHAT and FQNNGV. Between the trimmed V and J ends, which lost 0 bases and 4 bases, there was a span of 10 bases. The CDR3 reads CASSLDPTWKNIQYF. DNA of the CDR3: TGTGCCAGCAGCTTAGATCCGACATGGAAAAACATTCAGTACTTC.

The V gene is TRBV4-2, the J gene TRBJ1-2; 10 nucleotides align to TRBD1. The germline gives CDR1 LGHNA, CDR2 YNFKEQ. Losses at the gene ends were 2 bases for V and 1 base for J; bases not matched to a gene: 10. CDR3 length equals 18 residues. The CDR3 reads CASSQPRDRGKDNYGYTF. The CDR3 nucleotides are TGTGCCAGCAGCCAACCCCGGGACAGGGGAAAGGATAACTATGGCTACACCTTC.

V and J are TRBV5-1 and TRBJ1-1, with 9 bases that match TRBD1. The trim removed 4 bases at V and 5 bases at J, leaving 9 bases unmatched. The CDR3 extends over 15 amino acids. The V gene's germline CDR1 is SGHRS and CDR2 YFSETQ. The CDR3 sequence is CASSPGTGRATEAFF. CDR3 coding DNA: TGCGCCAGCAGCCCAGGGACAGGGAGGGCGACTGAAGCTTTCTTT.

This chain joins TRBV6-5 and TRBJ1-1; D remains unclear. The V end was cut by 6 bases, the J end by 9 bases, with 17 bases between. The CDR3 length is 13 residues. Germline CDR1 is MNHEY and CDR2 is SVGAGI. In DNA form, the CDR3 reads TGTGCCAGCAGGGACGGGAGAATTCCTAAAGCTTTCTTT. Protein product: CASRDGRIPKAFF.

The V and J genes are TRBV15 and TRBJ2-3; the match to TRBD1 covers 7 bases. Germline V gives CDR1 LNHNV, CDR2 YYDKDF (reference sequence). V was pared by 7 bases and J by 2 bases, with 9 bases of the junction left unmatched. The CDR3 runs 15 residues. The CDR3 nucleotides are TGTGCCACCAATTTGAGACAGGGAAACACAGATACGCAGTATTTT. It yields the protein CATNLRQGNTDTQYF.

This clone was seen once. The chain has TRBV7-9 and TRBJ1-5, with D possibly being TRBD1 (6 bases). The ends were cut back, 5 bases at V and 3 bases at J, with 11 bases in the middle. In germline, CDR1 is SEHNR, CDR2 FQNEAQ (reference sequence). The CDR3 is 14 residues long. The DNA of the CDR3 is TGTGCCAGCAGCCCAAGGGACACCAATCAGCCCCAGCATTTT. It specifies CASSPRDTNQPQHF.

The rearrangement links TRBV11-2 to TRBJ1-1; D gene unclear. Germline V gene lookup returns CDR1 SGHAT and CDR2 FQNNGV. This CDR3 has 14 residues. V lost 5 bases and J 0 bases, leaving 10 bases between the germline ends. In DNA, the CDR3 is TGTGCCAGCAGCCCGAGGATCTTGAACACTGAAGCTTTCTTT. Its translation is CASSPRILNTEAFF.

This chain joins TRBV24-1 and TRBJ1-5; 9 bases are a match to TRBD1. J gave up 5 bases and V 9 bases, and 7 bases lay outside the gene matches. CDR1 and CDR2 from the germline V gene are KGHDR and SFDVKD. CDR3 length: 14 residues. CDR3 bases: TGTGCCACCTCCGAGACAGGGGGTGATCAGCCCCAGCATTTT. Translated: CATSETGGDQPQHF.

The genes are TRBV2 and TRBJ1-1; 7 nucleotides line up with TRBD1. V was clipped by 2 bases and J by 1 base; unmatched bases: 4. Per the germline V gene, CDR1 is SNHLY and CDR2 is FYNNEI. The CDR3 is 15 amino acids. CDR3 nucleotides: TGTGCCAGCAGTGAAACTGACAGGGAGAACACTGAAGCTTTCTTT. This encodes CASSETDRENTEAFF.

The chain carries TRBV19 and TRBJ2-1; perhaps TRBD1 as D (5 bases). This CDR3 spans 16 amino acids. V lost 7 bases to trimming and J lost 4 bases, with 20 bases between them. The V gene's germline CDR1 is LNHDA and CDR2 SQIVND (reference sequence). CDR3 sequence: CASTRSPRVGYNEQFF. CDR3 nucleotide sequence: TGTGCCAGTACTCGGAGTCCCAGGGTAGGGTACAATGAGCAGTTCTTC.

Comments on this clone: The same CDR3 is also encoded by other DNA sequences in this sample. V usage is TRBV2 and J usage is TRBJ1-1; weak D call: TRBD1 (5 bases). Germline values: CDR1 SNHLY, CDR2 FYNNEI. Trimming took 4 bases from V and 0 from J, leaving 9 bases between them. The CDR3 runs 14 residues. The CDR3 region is CASSARGMNTEAFF. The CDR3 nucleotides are TGTGCCAGCAGTGCCCGGGGGATGAACACTGAAGCTTTCTTT. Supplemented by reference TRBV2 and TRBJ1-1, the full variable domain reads EPEVTQTPSHQVTQMGQEVILRCVPISNHLYFYWYRQILGQKVEFLVSFYNNEISEKSEIFDDQFSVERPDGSNFTLKIRSTKLEDSAMYFCASSARGMNTEAFFGQGTRLTVV.

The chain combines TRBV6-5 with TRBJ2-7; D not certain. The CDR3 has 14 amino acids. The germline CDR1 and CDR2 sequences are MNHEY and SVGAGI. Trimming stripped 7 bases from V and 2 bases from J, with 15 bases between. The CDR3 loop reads CASTPQTRPYEQYF. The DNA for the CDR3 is TGTGCCAGCACGCCCCAGACAAGGCCCTACGAGCAGTACTTC.